The 20 T cell receptor beta chains below come from one sample, sequenced in a study of monozygotic twins with inflammatory bowel disease. For each CDR3 protein, TCRdb gives one entry from its re-call of the 5' RACE reads, without DNA. This table lists about 300,000 distinct CDR3 sequences. Specimen: blood. The receptors come from a human donor with ulcerative colitis or Crohn's disease, or a healthy co-twin of an affected twin (not recorded which).

V is TRBV6-5 and J is TRBJ2-1. Germline V CDR1 and CDR2: MNHEY, SVGAGI. The CDR3 is 12 residues long. The CDR3 loop reads CASTIRGEREFF.

This chain uses TRBV20-1 with TRBJ2-7; the TCRdb call, TRBD2, lacks DNA for checking. The CDR3 consists of 14 residues. Germline V gives CDR1 DFQATT, CDR2 SNEGSKA (reference sequence). The chain's CDR3 is CSATPGLANPRQYF.

The genes are TRBV7-3 and TRBJ2-3. Germline assignment: CDR1 SGHTA and CDR2 FQGTGA. The CDR3 spans 12 residues. The CDR3 region is CASSLTADTQYF.

The V call is TRBV6-2 or TRBV6-3, the J call TRBJ2-7. The CDR3 spans 14 residues. Germline-derived CDR1 and CDR2 are MNHEY and SVGEGT. CDR3 sequence reads: CASSYSQGSYEQYF.

The rearrangement uses TRBV29-1 and TRBJ2-7. The V gene's germline CDR1 is SQVTM and CDR2 ANQGSEA. The CDR3 runs 11 residues. This chain's CDR3 is CSVEVDYEQYF.

V usage is TRBV12-3 or TRBV12-4 and J usage is TRBJ2-1; the D gene TCRdb calls, TRBD2, cannot be checked with no DNA. The CDR3 loop spans 14 amino acids. CDR3: CASSSPGLDNEQFF.

The chain joins TRBV10-3 to TRBJ1-2. CDR3 length: 14 amino acids. Germline CDR1 ENHRY, CDR2 SYGVKD. CDR3 loop: CAISEDTYTYGYTF.

The J gene is TRBJ2-1, the V gene TRBV9; the TCRdb D gene call, TRBD1, has no DNA to confirm it. Looked up from germline, CDR1 is SGDLS and CDR2 is YYNGEE. This CDR3 has 11 amino acids. Here the CDR3 reads CASSQDRKQFF.

The CDR3 is CASKPSPREKIYEQYF. The chain is built from TRBV27 and TRBJ2-7; TCRdb designates TRBD1, a call that cannot be tested without DNA. Germline V lookup: CDR1 MNHEY, CDR2 SMNVEV (reference sequence). This CDR3 is 16 amino acids long.

The CDR3: CASTSRRTGVGNQPQHF. The V call is TRBV12-3 or TRBV12-4, the J call TRBJ1-5; TCRdb lists TRBD1, though no DNA is available to test this call. The CDR3 is 17 amino acids.

The chain employs TRBV15 and TRBJ2-4; TCRdb's assignment of TRBD2 cannot be checked, as there is no DNA. This CDR3 is built from 16 residues. Germline V gene sequence: CDR1 LNHNV, CDR2 YYDKDF (reference sequence). Here the CDR3 reads CATSHYRAGDKNIQYF.

The genes are TRBV7-8 and TRBJ2-1; TCRdb picks TRBD2, but there is no DNA to check that call. The CDR3 runs 16 residues. Germline CDR1 is SGHVS and CDR2 is FQNEAQ. Here the CDR3 reads CASSSRTSGGAREQFF.

The CDR3 here is CASSLVLGGRTTGELFF. The chain recombines TRBV12-3 or TRBV12-4 with TRBJ2-2; TCRdb selects TRBD1, and the lack of DNA leaves this call unchecked. This CDR3 has 17 residues.

The V call is TRBV29-1, the J call TRBJ2-4; there is no DNA to check the TCRdb D call of TRBD2. The CDR3 is 17 residues long. Germline V gene sequence: CDR1 SQVTM, CDR2 ANQGSEA. This chain's CDR3 is CSVTLAGAPGAKNIQYF.

The genes are TRBV6-6 and TRBJ1-4. CDR1 is MNHNY and CDR2 is SVGAGI in the germline V gene (reference sequence). The CDR3 extends over 12 amino acids. CDR3 in amino acids: CASSYSGEKLFF.

The J gene is TRBJ2-2, the V gene TRBV30; TCRdb returns TRBD1, unconfirmable since there is no DNA. This CDR3 has 14 residues. Germline CDR1 reads GTSNPN; CDR2 reads SVGIG (reference sequence). This CDR3 reads CAWLPGRNTGELFF.

The rearrangement joins TRBV7-6 to TRBJ2-7; TCRdb names TRBD1, which stays unverified in the absence of DNA. The CDR3 is 15 amino acids. Germline CDR1 SGHVS, CDR2 FNYEAQ. CDR3 in amino acids: CASSLGGTYSYEQYF.

The rearrangement links TRBV15 to TRBJ2-7. Germline CDR1 is LNHNV and CDR2 is YYDKDF (reference sequence). The CDR3 spans 11 residues. The CDR3: CATSREYEQYF.

This chain joins TRBV6-2 or TRBV6-3 and TRBJ2-5. The CDR3 totals 12 residues. Germline V gene sequence: CDR1 MNHEY, CDR2 SVGEGT. The CDR3 here is CASSPISETQYF.

This chain connects TRBV5-1 to TRBJ2-1. Germline CDR1 SGHRS, CDR2 YFSETQ. The CDR3 is made up of 12 amino acids. This CDR3 reads CASSLEGYEQFF.